This T cell receptor (beta chain) was sequenced during a study of fetal regulatory T cell absence and autoimmunity (TCRdb year 2017). Study-level background: The IPEX patients showed exocrine pancreas autoimmunity in the absence of clinical diabetes. The paper as a whole reports these results and caveats: The oligoclonal enrichment was interpreted as supporting antigen-driven autoimmunity in the pancreas before birth in IPEX syndrome. The TCR compartment showed significant oligoclonal enrichment in pancreas versus cord blood, with some top clones over 95-fold enriched. Cord blood and pancreas had broadly similar TRB gene family usage, which resembled published neonatal and adult repertoires.

Amplification and barcoding of TCRbeta CDR3 regions were carried out by two-step multiplex PCR on the immunoSEQ human TCRbeta survey platform. Libraries were sequenced on Illumina instruments, with IgH sequenced in parallel from the same samples. Turning to the authors' computational methods: Raw reads were filtered against IMGT V, D, J definitions and binned by a nearest-neighbor algorithm to remove PCR and sequencing errors. Clones were defined by identical nucleotide sequence; differential abundance between tissues used per-clone Fisher exact tests with pFDR threshold p<0.01. A minimum inclusion filter of 10 in either sample excluded clones with frequencies too low for statistical inference. The immunoSEQ Analyzer was used for pairwise clonal comparisons, and IMGT tools were used to assess gene family usage. Not all clones reach the TCRdb copy of this immuneACCESS table, which keeps in-frame sequences only. Checked studies attribute under half of the gap to unresolved V genes and leave the rest unexplained. V and J calls and clone size come straight from that table; D and trimming were deduced from the DNA. Here the sample has approximately 94,000 clones; less than 80% occur a single time. The top ten constitute 2% of the sample.

V gives up 2 bases and J gives up 4 bases, and the segment between their germline ends measures 5 bases. From the germline V gene (reference sequence), CDR1 is SGHNT and CDR2 is YYREEE. The cysteine opens and the phenylalanine closes a CDR3 of 12 amino acids. The retained sequence is limited to the CDR3, 36 bases, with the frame set at the first base. Genomic DNA obtained from frozen pancreas tissue was processed for repertoire sequencing. The DNeasy Blood and Tissue Kit was used to extract about 1.9-3.1 ug of genomic DNA from either umbilical cord blood or frozen pancreas. Turning to this clone: It lacks a known antigen. Base qualities are not recorded, but no much larger clone differs from it by a single base.

The sequence derives from a male donor with IPEX syndrome. Recombination joined TRBV5-4 with TRBJ2-3; no confident D gene assignment can be made. Sequenced: pancreas tissue. The CDR3: CASSFLADTQYF. The bases read TGTGCCAGCAGCTTCCTGGCAGATACGCAGTATTTT.